This T cell receptor beta chain was captured in a study of CD8 T cells in ankylosing spondylitis. Study-wide findings and caveats: Researchers reportedly found disease-linked clones significantly enriched in matched ankylosing spondylitis synovial fluid. Some of these motif variants have turned up before, in reports on reactive arthritis synovial fluid and blood.

A single record per CDR3 protein comes from TCRdb applying MiXCR to the 5' RACE reads. The table has 150,000 to 200,000 distinct CDR3 sequences, 10% to 15% seen once. CDR1 and CDR2 (germline): SGHTA, FQGNSA. The V gene lost 2 bases and the J gene lost 1 base, with 8 bases spanning the gap. The CDR3 length is 14 residues. In this sample, this clonotype turned up many times. Antigen: not known. This clonotype was obtained from a female donor with ankylosing spondylitis or in good health (not recorded which). The gene calls are TRBV7-2 and TRBJ1-1; D gene uncertain. Sequences were obtained from blood, either unsorted or a sorted T cell fraction (not recorded which). This chain's CDR3 is CASSLNGENTEAFF. The CDR3, as DNA: TGTGCCAGCAGCTTAAACGGGGAGAACACTGAAGCTTTCTTT.